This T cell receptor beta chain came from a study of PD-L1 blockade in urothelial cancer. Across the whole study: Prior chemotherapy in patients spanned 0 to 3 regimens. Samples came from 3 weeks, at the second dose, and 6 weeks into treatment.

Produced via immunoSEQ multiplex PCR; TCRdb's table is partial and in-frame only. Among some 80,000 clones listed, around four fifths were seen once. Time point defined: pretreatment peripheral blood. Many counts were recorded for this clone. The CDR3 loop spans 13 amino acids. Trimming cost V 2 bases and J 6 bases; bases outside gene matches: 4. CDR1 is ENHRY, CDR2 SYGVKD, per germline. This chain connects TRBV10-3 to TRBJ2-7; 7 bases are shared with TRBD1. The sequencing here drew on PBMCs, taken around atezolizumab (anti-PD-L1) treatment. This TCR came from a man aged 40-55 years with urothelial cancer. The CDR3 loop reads CAISEVQGSEQYF. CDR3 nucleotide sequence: TGTGCCATCAGTGAGGTACAGGGGAGCGAGCAGTACTTC.